This T cell receptor (beta chain) was sequenced during a study of blood T cell repertoires in COVID-19 (dated by TCRdb to about 2020). Regarding the study in general: The collaborator samples originated in the United States, Italy and Spain and spanned the acute and convalescent phases of COVID-19. The repertoires were released in a freely available public database intended as a resource for research on the immune response to SARS-CoV-2. The samples were drawn from two sources: the first 160 participants of the ongoing ImmuneRACE study, and 1,000 to 1,500 subjects contributed by 6 global collaborators. Deeply sampled blood TCRbeta repertoires from subjects exposed to, actively infected with, or recovered from COVID-19 were included in the dataset. A de-identified subject ID, COVID-19 status, age in years and sex were almost always included in the sample metadata. The material from the prospective study consisted of cDNA or gDNA derived from T cells, B-cell-depleted T cells, or PBMCs. Where available, HLA class I and class II types were obtained from metadata supplied by the sample provider rather than from assay-based typing. Broad study findings and their caveats: How much clinical and demographic metadata was included differed by source and by participant, and the metadata was provided uncurated.

Details on this clone: What this receptor recognizes is not known. No base quality values were provided; no much bigger clone lies one nucleotide off.

Each collaborating institution followed its own protocols to collect whole blood in K2EDTA tubes. Collaborator samples were shipped for TCRbeta analysis as frozen whole blood, isolated PBMCs, or DNA extracted from either sample type. Based on the germline V gene, the CDR1 and CDR2 sequences are SGDLS and YYNGEE. The CDR3, cysteine through phenylalanine, is 14 amino acids long. CDR3 DNA only is kept here, 42 bases in frame from base 1. V and J are trimmed by 0 bases and 4 bases, and the gene matches miss 2 bases of the junction. The immunoSEQ Assay, a bias-controlled multiplex PCR, was used to amplify TCRbeta CDR3 regions from genomic DNA. As for the authors' bioinformatics: The number of nucleated cells in each sample was estimated by amplification of reference gene primers within the assay. To quantify the absolute abundance of each unique TCRbeta CDR3 rearrangement, sequence reads were collapsed and filtered. For each sample, productive Simpson clonality was calculated as the square root of Simpson's diversity index over productive rearrangements. What TCRdb holds here is the immuneACCESS table cut down to in-frame rearrangements. Part of the clones is not present; checked against another copy, under half of the missing clones reflect an unresolved V gene, and the others are unexplained. D and trimming come from the DNA, and the V and J calls and clone size come from that table. For this sample the table gives under 130,000 clones, of which around 88% were detected only once. Approximately 3.7% of the sample goes to the ten largest clones.

This chain joins TRBV9 to TRBJ2-7; 9 nucleotides in the junction match TRBD1. The receptor's source is a human donor in a cohort sampled during active COVID-19. The sequenced sample was peripheral blood. The CDR3 corresponds to CASSVGTGAYEQYF. The nucleotide sequence is TGTGCCAGCAGCGTAGGGACAGGGGCATACGAGCAGTACTTC.